This TCR beta chain was identified in a study of cytomegalovirus exposure and HLA in healthy donors. The donors were part of the validation cohort, which consisted of roughly 120 subjects and was separate from the first cohort of several hundred subjects. Whole-study findings and limits: The TCR clusters that emerged in the first cohort tended, a later analysis found, to co-occur in the approximately 110 validation repertoires. In vitro testing confirmed a few CMV-associated chains as specific for CMV antigens.

Sequencing used immunoSEQ multiplex PCR; TCRdb keeps in-frame clones, though not all of them. The sample includes 150,000 to 200,000 clones, approximately 96% of them seen just once. Trimming pared 4 bases from V and 2 bases from J, leaving 12 bases between. CDR1 is SQVTM and CDR2 is ANQGSEA in the germline V gene. The CDR3 contains 14 residues. As regards this clone: The antigen remains undetermined.

The chain links TRBV29-1 to TRBJ1-5; D is perhaps TRBD1 (5 bases). The clonotype comes from a woman between 18 and 29 years old in good health and CMV-seronegative. Sequenced material: PBMCs. CDR3 region: CSVADMIGNQPQHF. CDR3 nucleotide sequence: TGCAGCGTTGCGGACATGATTGGCAATCAGCCCCAGCATTTT.